A single sample gave rise to the 14 T cell receptor beta chains below, sequenced in a study of type 1 and type 2 diabetes patients. The PCR template was genomic DNA. The TCR beta CDR3 region was amplified using 30 forward and 13 reverse primers. TCRdb recomputed calls from the multiplex PCR reads with MiXCR, one row per CDR3 protein. The sample consists of fewer than 350,000 distinct CDR3 sequences, roughly 44% of them appearing once. The specimen was peripheral blood mononuclear cells (PBMCs). Source of these receptors: a man younger than 35 with type 2 diabetes.

This clonotype has a count of ten or more. The genes are TRBV7-3 and TRBJ2-1, with TRBD2 matching 9 bases. The V gene's germline CDR1 is SGHTA and CDR2 FQGTGA. J lost 6 bases, V lost 4 bases, and 4 bases had no gene match. The CDR3 is 14 amino acids. The CDR3 loop is CASSSGLARNEQFF. The CDR3 DNA follows: TGTGCCAGCAGCTCGGGACTAGCCCGCAATGAGCAGTTCTTC. Full variable domain (remainder filled in from reference TRBV7-3 and TRBJ2-1): GAGVSQTPSNKVTEKGKYVELRCDPISGHTALYWYRQSLGQGPEFLIYFQGTGAADDSGLPNDRFFAVRPEGSVSTLKIQRTERGDSAVYLCASSSGLARNEQFFGPGTRLTVL.

There are a few counts of this clonotype. The rearrangement joins TRBV28 to TRBJ2-7, with D unclear. The V and J ends lost 2 bases and 6 bases respectively, with 2 bases between them. Germline-derived CDR1 and CDR2 are MDHEN and SYDVKM. The CDR3 totals 10 residues. The CDR3 loop reads CASSLREQYF. DNA of the CDR3: TGTGCCAGCAGTTTACGCGAGCAGTACTTC.

This clonotype was counted between two and nine times. The rearrangement links TRBV2 to TRBJ1-1, with D perhaps TRBD1 (5 bases). CDR3 size: 14 residues. CDR1 and CDR2 from the germline V gene are SNHLY and FYNNEI. Between the trimmed V and J ends, which lost 4 bases and 2 bases, there was a span of 11 bases. The chain's CDR3 is CASSGQLPNTEAFF. As DNA, the CDR3 is TGTGCCAGCAGTGGACAGCTCCCTAACACTGAAGCTTTCTTT.

There are many counts of this clonotype. The rearrangement joins TRBV2 to TRBJ2-7; 7 nucleotides agree with TRBD1. The CDR3 contains 13 residues. CDR1 is SNHLY, CDR2 FYNNEI, per germline. J was trimmed by 3 bases and V by 5 bases; bases with no gene match: 4. Here the CDR3 DNA reads TGTGCCAGCAGTACAGGGGTTCTCTACGAGCAGTACTTC. It specifies CASSTGVLYEQYF.

This clonotype has a handful of counts. V is TRBV29-1 and J is TRBJ1-5; D is undetermined. Between the trimmed V and J ends, which lost 4 bases and 7 bases, there was a span of 20 bases. Looked up from germline, CDR1 is SQVTM and CDR2 is ANQGSEA. The CDR3 has 15 amino acids. The CDR3 region has the DNA TGCAGCGTTGGAGGAGAGGACGGGTCGGGACAGCCCCAGCATTTT. This codes for CSVGGEDGSGQPQHF.

This rearrangement joins TRBV6-5 to TRBJ2-7; D unclear. CDR3 length: 14 amino acids. Germline V gives CDR1 MNHEY, CDR2 SVGAGI. V was trimmed by 6 bases and J by 6 bases, leaving 18 bases between them. CDR3 DNA: TGTGCCAGCAGCCCGTACACCGTGGCCTGCGAGCAGTACTTC. Its translation is CASSPYTVACEQYF.

In its sample, this clonotype was seen a few times. The CDR3 nucleotides are TGTGCCAGCAGTTTAGGGGCCAGCTATGGCTACACCTTC. This encodes CASSLGASYGYTF. The rearrangement joins TRBV28 to TRBJ1-2, with D possibly matching TRBD1 (5 bases). V lost 2 bases and J 4 bases, leaving 8 bases between the germline ends. CDR3 length: 13 residues. Germline V lookup: CDR1 MDHEN, CDR2 SYDVKM.

This clonotype has only a few counts. The V and J genes are TRBV20-1 and TRBJ1-2; D remains ambiguous. V was clipped by 3 bases and J by 2 bases, with 10 bases between them. Germline CDR1 reads DFQATT; CDR2 reads SNEGSKA (reference sequence). The CDR3 length is 13 residues. This CDR3 reads CSARPPGNYGYTF. The CDR3 nucleotides read TGCAGTGCTAGGCCCCCCGGGAACTATGGCTACACCTTC.

The chain uses TRBV19 and TRBJ1-2; D gene unclear. From germline, CDR1 is LNHDA and CDR2 SQIVND (reference sequence). The V end lost 7 bases, the J end lost 8 bases, and 17 bases lay between the germline ends. This CDR3 comprises 13 residues. Written as DNA, the CDR3 is TGTGCCAGTACCTTGGCACCGCGGAGGGGCTACACCTTC. Its translation: CASTLAPRRGYTF.

The V call is TRBV5-1, the J call TRBJ1-2; no firm D call. The V end lost 5 bases, the J end lost 6 bases, and 11 bases lay between the germline ends. The CDR3 totals 12 residues. The germline CDR1 and CDR2 sequences are SGHRS and YFSETQ. This CDR3 reads CASSSAGDGYTF. CDR3 bases: TGCGCCAGCAGTTCGGCAGGAGATGGCTACACCTTC.

This clonotype was seen a handful of times. V gene TRBV20-1 combines with J gene TRBJ1-1; unclear D gene. Germline lookup yields CDR1 DFQATT and CDR2 SNEGSKA (reference sequence). The germline V and J ends were trimmed by 1 base and 1 base, with 10 bases remaining between them. This CDR3 comprises 14 residues. The CDR3 DNA is TGCAGTGCTAGAGCACCCCTAACGAACACTGAAGCTTTCTTT. Translation: CSARAPLTNTEAFF.

The J gene is TRBJ2-3, the V gene TRBV19, with 10 bases that match TRBD2. CDR1 LNHDA and CDR2 SQIVND come from the germline V gene (reference sequence). J lost 2 bases, V lost 4 bases, and 3 bases had no gene match. This CDR3 contains 15 residues. The CDR3 loop reads CASSKSGRDTDTQYF. In DNA form, the CDR3 reads TGTGCCAGTAGTAAAAGCGGGAGGGACACAGATACGCAGTATTTT.

Only a few counts were recorded for this clonotype. J is TRBJ1-5 and V is TRBV20-1, with D unclear. The V and J ends lost 2 bases and 0 bases respectively, with 8 bases between them. The CDR3 has 14 residues. Looked up from germline, CDR1 is DFQATT and CDR2 is SNEGSKA (reference sequence). Here the CDR3 reads CSARSRVSNQPQHF. CDR3 DNA: TGCAGTGCTAGATCGAGGGTTAGCAATCAGCCCCAGCATTTT.

The chain is built from TRBV30 and TRBJ1-2, with a possible D match to TRBD1 (5 bases). The CDR3 is 13 residues long. Germline CDR1 and CDR2: GTSNPN and SVGIG (reference sequence). V lost 0 bases and J lost 3, with 8 bases in between. The CDR3 reads CAWSVGEYYGYTF. For the CDR3, the DNA is TGTGCCTGGAGTGTAGGGGAGTACTATGGCTACACCTTC.